One sample yielded the 6 T cell receptor beta chains listed below, sequenced in a study of tumor and adjacent non-tumor tissue in lung cancer. RNA was extracted from bulk tissue without any cell sorting. A modified ARM-PCR protocol with three rounds of nested PCR amplified TCRbeta. TCRdb itself ran the multiplex PCR reads through MiXCR, one entry per CDR3 protein. This table holds about 200,000 distinct CDR3 sequences, about 71% found once. Material: lung tumor tissue. Every receptor here comes from a man aged 55 to 70 with non-small cell lung cancer.

This clonotype was observed many times. The V gene is TRBV11-3, the J gene TRBJ2-4, with 13 bases identical to TRBD2. The germline V gene encodes CDR1 SGHNT and CDR2 YENEEA. The CDR3 covers 18 residues. V trimming: 3 bases; J trimming: 3 bases; junction bases outside the gene matches: 8. CDR3 protein: CASSFGLAGVGDKNIQYF. The CDR3 nucleotides read TGTGCCAGCAGCTTTGGACTAGCGGGAGTGGGAGACAAAAACATTCAGTACTTC.

The CDR3 sequence: CASSEYGGGTGSDTQYF. The CDR3 nucleotides are TGTGCCAGCAGTGAATATGGGGGAGGGACCGGTTCGGATACGCAGTATTTT. The V call is TRBV6-1, the J call TRBJ2-3; 7 positions agree with TRBD2. The junction had 14 bases not matched to a gene; V was cut back by 2 bases and J by 6 bases. This CDR3 spans 17 amino acids. Germline V gene data show CDR1 as MNHNS and CDR2 as SASEGT.

The rearrangement uses TRBV6-6 and TRBJ2-1; 10 bases line up with TRBD2. The junction had 5 bases not matched to a gene; V was cut back by 4 bases and J by 5 bases. CDR1 MNHNY and CDR2 SVGAGI come from the germline V gene (reference sequence). This CDR3 spans 15 amino acids. CDR3 residues: CASSSTSGPNNEQFF. For the CDR3, the DNA is TGTGCCAGCAGTTCGACTAGCGGGCCGAACAATGAGCAGTTCTTC.

Only one count was recorded for this clonotype. A read error may account for a junction end that differs from germline. The rearrangement joins TRBV12-3 or TRBV12-4 to TRBJ2-1, with D possibly matching TRBD2 (7 bases). This CDR3 comprises 19 residues. The CDR3 here is CASRDWTSGGLSSYNEQFF. The CDR3 region has the DNA TGTGCCAGCAGGGACTGGACTAGTGGGGGCCTCAGCTCCTACAATGAGCAATTCTTC.

In this sample, this clonotype turned up many times. The chain is built from TRBV6-5 and TRBJ1-6; 7 positions match TRBD1. The CDR3 totals 14 residues. Germline V CDR1 and CDR2: MNHEY, SVGAGI. V trimming: 3 bases; J trimming: 5 bases; junction bases outside the gene matches: 1. CDR3 in amino acids: CASSYQGDNSPLHF. The CDR3 region has the DNA TGTGCCAGCAGTTATCAGGGGGATAATTCACCCCTCCACTTT.

This chain connects TRBV6-5 to TRBJ1-2, with D unclear. The CDR3 runs to 14 residues. The germline gives CDR1 MNHEY, CDR2 SVGAGI. V lost 4 bases and J lost 13, with 22 bases in between. The CDR3 here is CASSFLVDPKGCTF. Written as DNA, the CDR3 is TGTGCCAGCAGTTTCCTAGTCGATCCCAAGGGATGCACCTTC.